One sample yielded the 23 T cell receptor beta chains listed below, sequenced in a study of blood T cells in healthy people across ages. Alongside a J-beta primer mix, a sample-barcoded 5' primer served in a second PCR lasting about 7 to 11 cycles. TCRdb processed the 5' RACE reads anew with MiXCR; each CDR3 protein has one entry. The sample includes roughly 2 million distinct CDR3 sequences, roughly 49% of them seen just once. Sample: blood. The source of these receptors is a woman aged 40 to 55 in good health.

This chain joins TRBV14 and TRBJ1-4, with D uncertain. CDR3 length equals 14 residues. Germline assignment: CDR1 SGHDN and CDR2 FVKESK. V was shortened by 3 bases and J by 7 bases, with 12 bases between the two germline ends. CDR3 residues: CASSQRLGGEKLFF. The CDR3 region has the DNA TGTGCCAGCAGCCAGAGGCTCGGCGGTGAAAAACTGTTTTTT.

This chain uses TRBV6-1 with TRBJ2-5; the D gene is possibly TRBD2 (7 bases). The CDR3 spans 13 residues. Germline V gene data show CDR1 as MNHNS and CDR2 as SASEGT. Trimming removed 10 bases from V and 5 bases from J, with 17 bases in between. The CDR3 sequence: CATLRGGQETQYF. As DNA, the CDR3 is TGTGCCACCCTGAGGGGGGGTCAGGAGACCCAGTACTTC.

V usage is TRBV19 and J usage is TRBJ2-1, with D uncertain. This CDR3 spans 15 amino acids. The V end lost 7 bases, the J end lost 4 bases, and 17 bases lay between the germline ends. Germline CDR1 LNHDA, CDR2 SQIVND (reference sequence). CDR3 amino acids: CASTVGGLGYNEQFF. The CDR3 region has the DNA TGTGCCAGTACCGTCGGTGGGCTTGGATACAATGAGCAGTTCTTC.

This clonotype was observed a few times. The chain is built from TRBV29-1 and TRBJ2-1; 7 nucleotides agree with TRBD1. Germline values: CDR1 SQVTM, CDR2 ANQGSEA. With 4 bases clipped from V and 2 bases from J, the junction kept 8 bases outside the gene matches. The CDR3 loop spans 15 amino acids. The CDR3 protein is CSVVPGGRAYNEQFF. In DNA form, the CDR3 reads TGCAGCGTTGTCCCAGGGGGAAGGGCCTACAATGAGCAGTTCTTC.

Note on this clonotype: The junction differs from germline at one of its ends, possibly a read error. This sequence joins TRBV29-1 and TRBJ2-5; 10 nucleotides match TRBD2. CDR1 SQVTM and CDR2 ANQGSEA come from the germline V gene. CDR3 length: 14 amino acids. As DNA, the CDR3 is TGCAGCTCTATAGCGGGGGGATCACAAGAGGCCCAGTACTTC. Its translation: CSSIAGGSQEAQYF.

The CDR3 DNA reads as TGTGCCAGCAGCCGGACGGATACCTCCTATGGCTACACCTTC. Amino acid sequence: CASSRTDTSYGYTF. The chain uses TRBV7-2 and TRBJ1-2; D is unresolved. From germline, CDR1 is SGHTA and CDR2 FQGNSA. There are 14 residues in the CDR3. V lost 5 bases and J 4 bases, leaving 14 bases between the germline ends.

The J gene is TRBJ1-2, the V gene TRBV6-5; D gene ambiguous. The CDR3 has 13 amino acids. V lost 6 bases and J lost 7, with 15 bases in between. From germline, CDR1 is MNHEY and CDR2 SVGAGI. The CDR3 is CASRRLSPSGYTF. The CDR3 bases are TGTGCCAGCAGGCGGTTGTCACCTAGTGGCTACACCTTC.

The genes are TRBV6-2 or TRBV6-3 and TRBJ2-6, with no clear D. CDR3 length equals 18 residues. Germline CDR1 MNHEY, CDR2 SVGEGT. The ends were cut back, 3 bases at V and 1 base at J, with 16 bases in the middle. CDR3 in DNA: TGTGCCAGCAGTTATGAAGGGCGAGGTTGGTCTGGGGCCAACGTCCTGACTTTC. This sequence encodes CASSYEGRGWSGANVLTF.

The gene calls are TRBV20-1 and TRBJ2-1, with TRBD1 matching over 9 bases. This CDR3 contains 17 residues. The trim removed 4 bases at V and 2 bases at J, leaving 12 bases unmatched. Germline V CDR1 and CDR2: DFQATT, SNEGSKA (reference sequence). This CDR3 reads CSAKGTGFRVAYNEQFF. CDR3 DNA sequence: TGCAGTGCTAAGGGGACAGGGTTTCGGGTCGCCTACAATGAGCAGTTCTTC.

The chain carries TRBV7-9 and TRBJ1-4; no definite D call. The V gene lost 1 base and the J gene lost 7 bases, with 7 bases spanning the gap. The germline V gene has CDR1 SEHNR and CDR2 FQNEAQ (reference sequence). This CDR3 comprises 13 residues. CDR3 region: CASSLGTPEKLFF. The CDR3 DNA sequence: TGTGCCAGCAGCTTAGGGACCCCTGAAAAACTGTTTTTT.

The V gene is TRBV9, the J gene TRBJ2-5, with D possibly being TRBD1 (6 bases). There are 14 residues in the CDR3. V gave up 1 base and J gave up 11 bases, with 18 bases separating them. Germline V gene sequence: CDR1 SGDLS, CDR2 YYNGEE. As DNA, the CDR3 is TGTGCCAGCAGCGTAAGCAGGGGAATCGATGAGCAGTACTTC. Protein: CASSVSRGIDEQYF.

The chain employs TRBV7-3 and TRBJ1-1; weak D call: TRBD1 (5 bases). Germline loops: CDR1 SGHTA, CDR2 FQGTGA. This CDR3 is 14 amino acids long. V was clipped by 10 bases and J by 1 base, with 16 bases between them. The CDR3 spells CATQGGVENTEAFF. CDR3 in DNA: TGTGCCACCCAAGGAGGGGTAGAGAACACTGAAGCTTTCTTT.

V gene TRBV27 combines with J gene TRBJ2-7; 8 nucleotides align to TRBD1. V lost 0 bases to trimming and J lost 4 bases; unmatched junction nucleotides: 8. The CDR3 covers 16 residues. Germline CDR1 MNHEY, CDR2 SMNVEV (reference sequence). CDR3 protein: CASSLSRQGAGYEQYF. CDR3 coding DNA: TGTGCCAGCAGTTTATCGAGGCAGGGGGCAGGATACGAGCAGTACTTC.

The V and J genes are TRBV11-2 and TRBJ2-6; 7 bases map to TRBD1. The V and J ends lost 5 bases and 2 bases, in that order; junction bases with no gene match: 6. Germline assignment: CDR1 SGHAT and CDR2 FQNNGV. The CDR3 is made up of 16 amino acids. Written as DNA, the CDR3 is TGTGCCAGCAGCCGGACAGGCTTGGCTGGGGCCAACGTCCTGACTTTC. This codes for CASSRTGLAGANVLTF.

This CDR3 reads CASSWFSSYNEQYF. CDR3 sequence (DNA): TGTGCCAGCAGTTGGTTTAGCTCCTACAATGAGCAGTACTTC. This chain links TRBV28 with TRBJ2-1; D is unresolved. The J call may be wrong; the DNA end is better matched by TRBJ2-7. CDR3 size: 14 residues. Germline CDR1 reads MDHEN; CDR2 reads SYDVKM.

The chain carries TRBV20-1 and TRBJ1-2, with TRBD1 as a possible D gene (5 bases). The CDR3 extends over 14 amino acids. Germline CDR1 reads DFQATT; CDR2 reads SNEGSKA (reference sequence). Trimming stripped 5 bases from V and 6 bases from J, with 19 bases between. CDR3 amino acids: CSASIPDSRNGYTF. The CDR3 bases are TGCAGTGCTTCAATTCCTGACAGTCGAAATGGCTACACCTTC.

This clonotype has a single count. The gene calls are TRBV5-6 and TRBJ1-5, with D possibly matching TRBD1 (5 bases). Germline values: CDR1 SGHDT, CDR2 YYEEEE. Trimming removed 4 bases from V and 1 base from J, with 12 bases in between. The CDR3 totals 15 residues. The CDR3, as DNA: TGTGCCAGCAGCGGGGGGACCAGGAGCAATCAGCCCCAGCATTTT. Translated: CASSGGTRSNQPQHF.

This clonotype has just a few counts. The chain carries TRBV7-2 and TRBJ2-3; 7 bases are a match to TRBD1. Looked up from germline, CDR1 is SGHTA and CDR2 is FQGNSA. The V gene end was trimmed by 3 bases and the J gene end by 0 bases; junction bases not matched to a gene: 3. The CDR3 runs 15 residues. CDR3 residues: CASSFQTGSTDTQYF. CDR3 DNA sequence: TGTGCCAGCAGCTTCCAGACAGGGAGCACAGATACGCAGTATTTT.

In nucleotides, the CDR3 is TGTGCCAGCAGGGCTAGCGGGGGGAGTGAGACCCAGTACTTC. Protein sequence: CASRASGGSETQYF. The chain employs TRBV28 and TRBJ2-5; 11 bases are a match to TRBD2. CDR3 length: 14 amino acids. Germline CDR1 and CDR2: MDHEN and SYDVKM. Trimming cost V 6 bases and J 5 bases; bases outside gene matches: 5.

This CDR3 is CASSQYDRAETQFF. In DNA, the CDR3 is TGTGCCAGCAGCCAATATGACAGGGCAGAGACCCAGTTCTTC. This rearrangement joins TRBV4-2 to TRBJ2-1; TRBD1 agrees at 7 bases. With V trimmed by 2 bases and J by 13 bases, 11 bases remained unmatched. The CDR3 contains 14 residues. Germline V CDR1 and CDR2: LGHNA, YNFKEQ.

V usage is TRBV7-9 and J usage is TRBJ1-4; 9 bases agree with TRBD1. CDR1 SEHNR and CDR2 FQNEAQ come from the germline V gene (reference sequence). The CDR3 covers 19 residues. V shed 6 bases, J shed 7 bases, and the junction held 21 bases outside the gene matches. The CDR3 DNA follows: TGTGCCAGCAGTTTCGAGCGTGGACAGGGGCTCACGGAGGGTGAAAAACTGTTTTTT. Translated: CASSFERGQGLTEGEKLFF.

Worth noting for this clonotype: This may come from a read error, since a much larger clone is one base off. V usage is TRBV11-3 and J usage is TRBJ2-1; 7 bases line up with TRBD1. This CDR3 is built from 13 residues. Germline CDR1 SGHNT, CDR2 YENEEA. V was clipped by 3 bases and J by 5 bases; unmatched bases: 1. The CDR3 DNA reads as TGTGCCAGCAGCTTTGACAGGGACAATGAGCAGTTCTTC. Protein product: CASSFDRDNEQFF.

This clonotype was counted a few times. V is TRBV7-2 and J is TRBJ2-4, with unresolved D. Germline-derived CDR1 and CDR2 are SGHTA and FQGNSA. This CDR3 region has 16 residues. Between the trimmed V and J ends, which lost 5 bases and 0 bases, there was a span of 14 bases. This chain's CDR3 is CASSPEPLRAKNIQYF. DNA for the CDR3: TGTGCCAGCAGCCCCGAACCACTTAGAGCCAAAAACATTCAGTACTTC.